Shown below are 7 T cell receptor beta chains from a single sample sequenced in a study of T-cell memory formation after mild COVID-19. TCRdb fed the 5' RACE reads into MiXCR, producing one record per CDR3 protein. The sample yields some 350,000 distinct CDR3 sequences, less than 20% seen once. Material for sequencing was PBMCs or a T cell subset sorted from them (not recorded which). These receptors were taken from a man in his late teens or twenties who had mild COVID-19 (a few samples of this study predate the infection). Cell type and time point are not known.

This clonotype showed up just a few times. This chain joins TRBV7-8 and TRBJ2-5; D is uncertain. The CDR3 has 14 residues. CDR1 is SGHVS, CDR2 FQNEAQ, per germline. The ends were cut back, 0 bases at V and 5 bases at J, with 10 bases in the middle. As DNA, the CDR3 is TGTGCCAGCAGCTTAGCGGTCGGCATTGAGACCCAGTACTTC. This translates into CASSLAVGIETQYF.

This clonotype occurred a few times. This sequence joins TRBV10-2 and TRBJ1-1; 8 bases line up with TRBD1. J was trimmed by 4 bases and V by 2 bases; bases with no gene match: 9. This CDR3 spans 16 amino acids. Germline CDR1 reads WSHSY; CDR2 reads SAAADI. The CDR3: CASSEGGRGPGTEAFF. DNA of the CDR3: TGCGCCAGCAGTGAGGGCGGCAGGGGGCCGGGCACTGAAGCTTTCTTT.

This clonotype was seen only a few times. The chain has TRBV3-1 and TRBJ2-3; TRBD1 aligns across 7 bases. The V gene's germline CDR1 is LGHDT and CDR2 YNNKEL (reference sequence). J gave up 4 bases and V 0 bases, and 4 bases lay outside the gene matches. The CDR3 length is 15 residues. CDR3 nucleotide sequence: TGTGCCAGCAGCCAAGAGGGGCAGGGGGCAGATACGCAGTATTTT. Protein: CASSQEGQGADTQYF.

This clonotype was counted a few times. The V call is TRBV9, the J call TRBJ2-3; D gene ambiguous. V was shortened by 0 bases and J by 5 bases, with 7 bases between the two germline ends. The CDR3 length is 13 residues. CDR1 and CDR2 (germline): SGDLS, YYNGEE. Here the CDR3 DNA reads TGTGCCAGCAGCGTAGGGCAACTAGATACGCAGTATTTT. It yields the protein CASSVGQLDTQYF. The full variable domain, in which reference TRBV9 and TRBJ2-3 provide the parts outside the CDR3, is DSGVTQTPKHLITATGQRVTLRCSPRSGDLSVYWYQQSLDQGLQFLIQYYNGEERAKGNILERFSAQQFPDLHSELNLSSLELGDSALYFCASSVGQLDTQYFGPGTRLTVL.

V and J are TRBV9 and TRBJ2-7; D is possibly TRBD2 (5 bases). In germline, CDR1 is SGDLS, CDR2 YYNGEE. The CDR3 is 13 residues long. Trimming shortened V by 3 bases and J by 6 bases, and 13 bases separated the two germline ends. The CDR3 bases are TGTGCCAGCAGCGCCCGCGGGTCTTGCGAGCAGTACGTC. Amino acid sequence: CASSARGSCEQYV.

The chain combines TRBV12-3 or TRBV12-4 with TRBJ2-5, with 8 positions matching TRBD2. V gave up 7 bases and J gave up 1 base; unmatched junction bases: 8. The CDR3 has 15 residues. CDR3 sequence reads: CASNPSGGSQETQYF. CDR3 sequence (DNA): TGTGCCAGCAATCCGAGCGGGGGATCCCAAGAGACCCAGTACTTC.

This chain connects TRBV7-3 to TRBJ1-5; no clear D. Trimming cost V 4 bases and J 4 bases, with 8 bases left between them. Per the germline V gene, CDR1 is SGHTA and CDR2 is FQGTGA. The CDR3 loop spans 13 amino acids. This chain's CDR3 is CASSSTVNQPQHF. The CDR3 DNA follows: TGTGCCAGCAGCTCAACAGTGAATCAGCCCCAGCATTTT.